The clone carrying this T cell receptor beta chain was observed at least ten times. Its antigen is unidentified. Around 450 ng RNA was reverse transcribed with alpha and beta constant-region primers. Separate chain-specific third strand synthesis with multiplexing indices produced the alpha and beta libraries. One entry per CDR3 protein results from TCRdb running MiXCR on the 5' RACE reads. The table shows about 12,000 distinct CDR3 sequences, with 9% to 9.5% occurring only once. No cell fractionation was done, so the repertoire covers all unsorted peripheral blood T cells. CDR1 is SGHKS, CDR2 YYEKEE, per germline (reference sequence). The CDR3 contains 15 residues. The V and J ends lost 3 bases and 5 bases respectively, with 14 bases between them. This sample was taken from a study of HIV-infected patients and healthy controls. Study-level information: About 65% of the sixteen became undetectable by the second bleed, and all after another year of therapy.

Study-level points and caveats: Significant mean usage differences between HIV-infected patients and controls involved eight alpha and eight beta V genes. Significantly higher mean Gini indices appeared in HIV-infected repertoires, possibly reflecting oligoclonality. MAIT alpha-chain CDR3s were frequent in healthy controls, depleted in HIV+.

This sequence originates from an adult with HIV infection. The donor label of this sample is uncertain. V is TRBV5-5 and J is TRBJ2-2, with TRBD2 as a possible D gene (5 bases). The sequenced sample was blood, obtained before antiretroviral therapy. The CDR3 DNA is TGTGCCAGCAGCTCGAGCGGAGTGTTAACCGGGGAGCTGTTTTTT. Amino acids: CASSSSGVLTGELFF.